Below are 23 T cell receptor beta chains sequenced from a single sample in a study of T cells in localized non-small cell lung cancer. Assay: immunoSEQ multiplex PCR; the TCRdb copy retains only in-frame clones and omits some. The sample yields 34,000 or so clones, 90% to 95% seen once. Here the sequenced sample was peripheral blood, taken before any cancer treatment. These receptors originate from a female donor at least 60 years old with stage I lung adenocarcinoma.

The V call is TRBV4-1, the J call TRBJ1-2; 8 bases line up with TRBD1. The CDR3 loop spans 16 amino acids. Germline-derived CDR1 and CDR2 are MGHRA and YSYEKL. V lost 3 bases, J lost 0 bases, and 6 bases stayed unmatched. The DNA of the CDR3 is TGCGCCAGCAGCCACGCGGACAGGGTAACTAACTATGGCTACACCTTC. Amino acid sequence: CASSHADRVTNYGYTF.

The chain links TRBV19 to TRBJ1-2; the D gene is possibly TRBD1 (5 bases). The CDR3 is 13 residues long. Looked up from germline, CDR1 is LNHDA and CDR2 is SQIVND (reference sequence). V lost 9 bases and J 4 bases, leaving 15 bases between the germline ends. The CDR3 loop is CASQNGAAYGYTF. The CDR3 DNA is TGTGCCAGCCAAAATGGGGCCGCCTATGGCTACACCTTC.

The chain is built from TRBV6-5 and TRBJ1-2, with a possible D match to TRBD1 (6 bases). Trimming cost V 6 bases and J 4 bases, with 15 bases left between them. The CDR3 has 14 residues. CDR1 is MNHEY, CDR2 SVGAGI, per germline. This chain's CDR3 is CASRQDRTFYGYTF. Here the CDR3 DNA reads TGTGCCAGCAGACAAGACAGGACCTTCTATGGCTACACCTTC.

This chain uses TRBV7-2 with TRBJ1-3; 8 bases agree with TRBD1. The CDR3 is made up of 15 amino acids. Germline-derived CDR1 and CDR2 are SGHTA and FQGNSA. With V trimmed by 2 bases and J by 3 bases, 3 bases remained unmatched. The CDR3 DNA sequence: TGTGCCAGCAGCTTAACAGGGGGAGGTGGAAACACCATATATTTT. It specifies CASSLTGGGGNTIYF.

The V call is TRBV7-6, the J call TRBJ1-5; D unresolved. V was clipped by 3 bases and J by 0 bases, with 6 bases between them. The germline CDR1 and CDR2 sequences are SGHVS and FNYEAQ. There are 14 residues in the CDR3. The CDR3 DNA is TGTGCCAGCAGCTTGGGTTATAGCAATCAGCCCCAGCATTTT. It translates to CASSLGYSNQPQHF.

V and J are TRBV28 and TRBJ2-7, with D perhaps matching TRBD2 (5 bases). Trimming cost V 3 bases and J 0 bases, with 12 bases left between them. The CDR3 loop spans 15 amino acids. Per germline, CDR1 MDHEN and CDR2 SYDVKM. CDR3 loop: CASSLLGLSSYEQYF. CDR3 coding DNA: TGTGCCAGCAGTTTGCTCGGACTGAGCTCCTACGAGCAGTACTTC. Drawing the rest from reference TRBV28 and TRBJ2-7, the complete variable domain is DVKVTQSSRYLVKRTGEKVFLECVQDMDHENMFWYRQDPGLGLRLIYFSYDVKMKEKGDIPEGYSVSREKKERFSLILESASTNQTSMYLCASSLLGLSSYEQYFGPGTRLTVT.

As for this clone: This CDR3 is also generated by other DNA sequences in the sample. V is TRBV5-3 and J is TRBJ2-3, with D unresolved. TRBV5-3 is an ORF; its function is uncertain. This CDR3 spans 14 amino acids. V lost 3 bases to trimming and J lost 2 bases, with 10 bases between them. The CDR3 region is CARSSRAITDTQYF. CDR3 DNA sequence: TGTGCCAGAAGCTCCCGGGCGATCACAGATACGCAGTATTTT.

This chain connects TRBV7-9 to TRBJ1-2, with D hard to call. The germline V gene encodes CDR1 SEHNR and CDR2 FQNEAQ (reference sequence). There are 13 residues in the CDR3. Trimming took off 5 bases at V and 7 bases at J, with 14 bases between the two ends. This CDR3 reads CASSPRSDGGYTF. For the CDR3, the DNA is TGTGCCAGCAGCCCAAGGTCCGACGGTGGCTACACCTTC.

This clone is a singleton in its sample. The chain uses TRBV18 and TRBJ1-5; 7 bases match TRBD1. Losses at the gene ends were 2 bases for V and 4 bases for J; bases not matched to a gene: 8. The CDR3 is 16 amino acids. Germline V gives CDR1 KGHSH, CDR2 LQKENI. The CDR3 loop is CASSPSLQGGNQPQHF. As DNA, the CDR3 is TGTGCCAGCTCACCAAGTCTGCAGGGGGGGAATCAGCCCCAGCATTTT.

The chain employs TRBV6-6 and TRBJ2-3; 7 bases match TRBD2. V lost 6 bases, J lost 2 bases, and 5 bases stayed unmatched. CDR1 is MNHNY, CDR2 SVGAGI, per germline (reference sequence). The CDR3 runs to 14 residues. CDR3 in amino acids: CASSHGGYTDTQYF. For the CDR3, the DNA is TGTGCCAGCAGCCACGGGGGGTACACAGATACGCAGTATTTT.

CDR3 bases: TGTGCCAGCAGCGTAGCAGGGGATTCGAACAATGAGCAGTTCTTC. Amino acid sequence: CASSVAGDSNNEQFF. The V gene is TRBV9, the J gene TRBJ2-1, with D possibly being TRBD1 (6 bases). Germline CDR1 and CDR2: SGDLS and YYNGEE. V was clipped by 0 bases and J by 5 bases, with 12 bases between them. The CDR3 spans 15 residues.

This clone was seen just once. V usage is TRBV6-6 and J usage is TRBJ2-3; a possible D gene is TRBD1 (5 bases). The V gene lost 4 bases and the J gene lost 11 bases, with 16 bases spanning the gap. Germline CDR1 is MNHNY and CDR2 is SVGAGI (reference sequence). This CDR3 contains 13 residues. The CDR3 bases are TGTGCCAGCAGTTTCAGCCCGAGCCAGGGGCAGTATTTT. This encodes CASSFSPSQGQYF.

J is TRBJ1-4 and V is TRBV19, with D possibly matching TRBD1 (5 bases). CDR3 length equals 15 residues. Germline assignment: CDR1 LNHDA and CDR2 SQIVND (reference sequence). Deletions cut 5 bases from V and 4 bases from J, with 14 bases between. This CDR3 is CASSEYGALNEKLFF. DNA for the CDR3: TGTGCCAGTAGTGAGTACGGGGCCCTTAATGAAAAACTGTTTTTT.

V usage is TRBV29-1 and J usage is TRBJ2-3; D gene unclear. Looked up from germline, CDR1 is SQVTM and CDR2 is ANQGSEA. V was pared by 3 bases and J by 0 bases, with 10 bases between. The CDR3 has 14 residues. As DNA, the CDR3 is TGCAGCGTTGACGGACCGCCGAGCACAGATACGCAGTATTTT. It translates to CSVDGPPSTDTQYF.

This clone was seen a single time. The CDR3 nucleotides are TGTGCCAGCAAGCTAGGTCTATCTGGGGCCAACGTCCTGACTTTC. Its translation is CASKLGLSGANVLTF. The genes are TRBV2 and TRBJ2-6; D is unclear. This CDR3 region has 15 residues. V was cut by 7 bases and J by 1 base, with 11 bases left in between. CDR1 is SNHLY, CDR2 FYNNEI, per germline. The variable domain in full, with the rest retrieved from reference TRBV2 and TRBJ2-6, is EPEVTQTPSHQVTQMGQEVILRCVPISNHLYFYWYRQILGQKVEFLVSFYNNEISEKSEIFDDQFSVERPDGSNFTLKIRSTKLEDSAMYFCASKLGLSGANVLTFGAGSRLTVL.

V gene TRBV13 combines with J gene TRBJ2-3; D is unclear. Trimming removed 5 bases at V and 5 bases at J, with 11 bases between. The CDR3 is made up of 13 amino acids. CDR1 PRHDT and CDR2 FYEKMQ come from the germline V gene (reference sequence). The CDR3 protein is CASSHNVGDTQYF. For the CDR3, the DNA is TGTGCCAGCAGCCATAATGTGGGAGATACGCAGTATTTT.

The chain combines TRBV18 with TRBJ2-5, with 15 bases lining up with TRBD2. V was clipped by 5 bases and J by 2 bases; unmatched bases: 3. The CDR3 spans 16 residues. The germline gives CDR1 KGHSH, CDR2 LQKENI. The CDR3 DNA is TGTGCCAGCTCAAGAGGACTAGCGGGGGGGCAAGAGACCCAGTACTTC. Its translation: CASSRGLAGGQETQYF.

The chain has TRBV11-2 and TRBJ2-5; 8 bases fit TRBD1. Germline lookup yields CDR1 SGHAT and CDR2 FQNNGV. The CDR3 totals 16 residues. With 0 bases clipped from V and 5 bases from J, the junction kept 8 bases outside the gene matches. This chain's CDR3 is CASSLDVAGGLETQYF. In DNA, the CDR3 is TGTGCCAGCAGCTTAGATGTCGCAGGGGGCTTGGAGACCCAGTACTTC.

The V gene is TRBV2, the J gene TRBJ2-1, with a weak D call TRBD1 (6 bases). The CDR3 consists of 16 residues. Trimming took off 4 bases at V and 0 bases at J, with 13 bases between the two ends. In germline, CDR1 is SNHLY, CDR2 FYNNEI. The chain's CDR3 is CASSGRQGSSYNEQFF. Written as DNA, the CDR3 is TGTGCCAGCAGTGGTAGGCAGGGGAGCTCCTACAATGAGCAGTTCTTC.

The chain's CDR3 is CASKTGYNEQFF. CDR3 bases: TGTGCCAGCAAGACCGGGTACAATGAGCAGTTCTTC. V and J are TRBV2 and TRBJ2-1; the D is unclear. Looked up from germline, CDR1 is SNHLY and CDR2 is FYNNEI. This CDR3 has 12 residues. Trimming removed 7 bases at V and 4 bases at J, with 8 bases between. Looking up the rest from reference TRBV2 and TRBJ2-1 gives the full variable domain: EPEVTQTPSHQVTQMGQEVILRCVPISNHLYFYWYRQILGQKVEFLVSFYNNEISEKSEIFDDQFSVERPDGSNFTLKIRSTKLEDSAMYFCASKTGYNEQFFGPGTRLTVL.

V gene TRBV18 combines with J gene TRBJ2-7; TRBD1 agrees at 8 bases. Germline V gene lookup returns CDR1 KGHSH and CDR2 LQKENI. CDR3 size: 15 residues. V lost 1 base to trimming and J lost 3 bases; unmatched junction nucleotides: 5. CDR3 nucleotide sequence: TGTGCCAGCTCACCACAACAGGGGGTTAGCTACGAGCAGTACGTC. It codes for CASSPQQGVSYEQYV.

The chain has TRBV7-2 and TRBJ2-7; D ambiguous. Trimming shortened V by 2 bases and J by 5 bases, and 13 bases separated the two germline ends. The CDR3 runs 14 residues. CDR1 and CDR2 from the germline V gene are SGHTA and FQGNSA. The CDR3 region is CASSLQRVTDEQYF. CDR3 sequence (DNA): TGTGCCAGCAGCTTACAACGCGTGACCGACGAGCAGTACTTC.

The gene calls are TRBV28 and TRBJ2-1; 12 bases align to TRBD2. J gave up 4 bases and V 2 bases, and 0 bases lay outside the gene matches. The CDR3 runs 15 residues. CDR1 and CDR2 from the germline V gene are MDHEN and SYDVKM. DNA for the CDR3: TGTGCCAGCAGTTTAGGACTAGCGGGGTACAATGAGCAGTTCTTC. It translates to CASSLGLAGYNEQFF.